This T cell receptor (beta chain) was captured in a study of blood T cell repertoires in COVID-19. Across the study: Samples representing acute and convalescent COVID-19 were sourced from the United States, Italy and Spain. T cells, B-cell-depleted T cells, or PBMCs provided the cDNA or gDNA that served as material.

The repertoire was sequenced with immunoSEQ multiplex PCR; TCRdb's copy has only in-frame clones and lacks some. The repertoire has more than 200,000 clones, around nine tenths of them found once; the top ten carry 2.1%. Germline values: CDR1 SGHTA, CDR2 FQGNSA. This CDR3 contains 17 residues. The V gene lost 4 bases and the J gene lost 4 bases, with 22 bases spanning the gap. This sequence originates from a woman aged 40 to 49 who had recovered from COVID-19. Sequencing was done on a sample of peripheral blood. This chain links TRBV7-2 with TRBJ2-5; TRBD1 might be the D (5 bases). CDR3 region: CASSSFPRRQGGETQYF. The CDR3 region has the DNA TGTGCCAGCAGCTCATTCCCAAGGCGGCAGGGTGGAGAGACCCAGTACTTC.